The TCR beta chain described here comes from a study of cytomegalovirus exposure and HLA in healthy donors. Both 60 Vbeta primers and 13 Jbeta primers went into the PCR. TCRdb's copy holds only in-frame clones and misses some; the assay was immunoSEQ multiplex PCR. The repertoire consists of 150,000 to 180,000 clones, with approximately 74% occurring once and the leading ten covering about 2.7%. This CDR3 has 15 amino acids. Trimming shortened V by 8 bases and J by 1 base, and 15 bases separated the two germline ends. Germline values: CDR1 LNHDA, CDR2 SQIVND (reference sequence). This clone has a handful of counts.

The sequenced material came from PBMCs. The chain employs TRBV19 and TRBJ1-5; D may be TRBD1 (6 bases). The TCR comes from a man between 18 and 35 years old in good health and CMV-seronegative. CDR3 in DNA: TGTGCCAGTCGACACAGGGTTCAGAGCAATCAGCCCCAGCATTTT. Amino acids: CASRHRVQSNQPQHF.